Listed here are 18 T cell receptor beta chains from one sample, sequenced in a study of PD-1 blockade in classical Hodgkin lymphoma. All trial patients relapsed after autologous stem cell transplantation. Assay used: immunoSEQ multiplex PCR; TCRdb lists only in-frame clones, some missing. The sample includes tens of thousands of clones, 71% seen only once; the top ten take more than 3%. The specimen was peripheral blood mononuclear cells (PBMCs), collected before the second cycle of nivolumab. All receptors come from a human donor with classical Hodgkin lymphoma.

In its sample, this clone is medium-sized (0.01 to 0.1%). V is TRBV7-9 and J is TRBJ1-5; 7 positions agree with TRBD1. J gave up 7 bases and V 5 bases, and 11 bases lay outside the gene matches. CDR3 length: 15 residues. Looked up from germline, CDR1 is SEHNR and CDR2 is FQNEAQ (reference sequence). The CDR3 reads CASSGEQGSGQPQHF. The CDR3 DNA reads as TGTGCCAGCAGCGGAGAACAGGGGTCGGGACAGCCCCAGCATTTT.

The rearrangement joins TRBV9 to TRBJ2-1; TRBD2 matches at 14 bases. This CDR3 spans 16 amino acids. CDR1 and CDR2 (germline): SGDLS, YYNGEE. Unmatched junction bases numbered 6, after V lost 6 bases and J lost 4 bases. CDR3 in DNA: TGTGCCAGCACCGGGACTAGCGGGGGATTGTACAATGAGCAGTTCTTC. As protein: CASTGTSGGLYNEQFF.

The genes are TRBV7-8 and TRBJ1-5; D might be TRBD1 (6 bases). Per the germline V gene, CDR1 is SGHVS and CDR2 is FQNEAQ. The CDR3 is made up of 14 amino acids. V was trimmed by 1 base and J by 7 bases, leaving 11 bases between them. The CDR3 DNA reads TGTGCCAGCAGCTTAGAGGGGGGGATCCAGCCCCAGCATTTT. Encoded protein: CASSLEGGIQPQHF. Full variable domain (remainder filled in from reference TRBV7-8 and TRBJ1-5): GAGVSQSPRYKVAKRGQDVALRCDPISGHVSLFWYQQALGQGPEFLTYFQNEAQLDKSGLPSDRFFAERPEGSVSTLKIQRTQQEDSAVYLCASSLEGGIQPQHFGDGTRLSIL.

The rearrangement links TRBV7-8 to TRBJ2-5, with a tentative D call TRBD1 (5 bases). CDR1 SGHVS and CDR2 FQNEAQ come from the germline V gene. V lost 7 bases and J lost 4, with 19 bases in between. This CDR3 spans 15 amino acids. CDR3 nucleotide sequence: TGTGCCAGCATCCTGAAGGCAGGGCCAGGAGAGACCCAGTACTTC. Encoded protein: CASILKAGPGETQYF.

This clone was counted between two and nine times. The chain joins TRBV11-2 to TRBJ2-1; D gene unclear. V dropped 0 bases and J dropped 10 bases, with 10 bases sitting between them. Germline V gene sequence: CDR1 SGHAT, CDR2 FQNNGV. The CDR3 length is 13 residues. The CDR3 here is CASSLDLSGEQFF. The CDR3 nucleotides read TGTGCCAGCAGCTTAGATTTGAGTGGCGAGCAGTTCTTC.

The chain uses TRBV10-3 and TRBJ1-6; TRBD1 agrees at 8 bases. Trimming removed 6 bases from V and 7 bases from J; junction bases left unmatched: 8. This CDR3 has 15 amino acids. In germline, CDR1 is ENHRY, CDR2 SYGVKD. The CDR3 loop reads CAIRDREVVNSPLHF. The CDR3 DNA is TGTGCCATCAGGGACAGGGAGGTAGTGAATTCACCCCTCCACTTT.

V gene TRBV5-6 combines with J gene TRBJ1-1; D unresolved. Between the trimmed V and J ends, which lost 2 bases and 3 bases, there was a span of 11 bases. CDR1 SGHDT and CDR2 YYEEEE come from the germline V gene. The CDR3 length is 14 residues. The CDR3 sequence is CASSLSGSYTEAFF. DNA of the CDR3: TGTGCCAGCAGCTTATCCGGATCTTACACTGAAGCTTTCTTT.

The rearrangement uses TRBV4-3 and TRBJ2-1, with D uncertain. Germline V gene lookup returns CDR1 LGHNA and CDR2 YSLEER. This CDR3 region has 13 residues. V lost 3 bases and J 4 bases, leaving 7 bases between the germline ends. CDR3 nucleotide sequence: TGCGCCAGCAGCCATGACCGGTACAATGAGCAGTTCTTC. Its protein product is CASSHDRYNEQFF.

This clone was recorded a few times. This chain joins TRBV4-3 and TRBJ1-2; D uncertain. Looked up from germline, CDR1 is LGHNA and CDR2 is YSLEER. The V gene lost 0 bases and the J gene lost 3 bases, with 11 bases spanning the gap. CDR3 length: 15 residues. The CDR3 reads CASSQDRAADYGYTF. As DNA, the CDR3 is TGCGCCAGCAGCCAAGATCGGGCAGCCGACTATGGCTACACCTTC.

This clone was detected only a few times. V usage is TRBV6-1 and J usage is TRBJ1-2, with TRBD1 identical over 8 bases. The CDR3 extends over 13 amino acids. The V gene's germline CDR1 is MNHNS and CDR2 SASEGT. V lost 6 bases, J lost 4 bases, and 4 bases stayed unmatched. CDR3 coding DNA: TGTGCCAGCAGAGCACAGGGGGGCTATGGCTACACCTTC. It is translated as CASRAQGGYGYTF.

V and J are TRBV29-1 and TRBJ2-5; tentatively, D is TRBD2 (6 bases). CDR3 length: 15 amino acids. Trimming left V 3 bases short and J 4 bases short, with 18 bases between. In germline, CDR1 is SQVTM, CDR2 ANQGSEA. The CDR3 coding sequence is TGCAGCGTTGACTATGGAGGGGAGGAATTAGAGACCCAGTACTTC. It codes for CSVDYGGEELETQYF.

The chain combines TRBV2 with TRBJ2-7; D ambiguous. The CDR3 length is 15 residues. Looked up from germline, CDR1 is SNHLY and CDR2 is FYNNEI. V lost 2 bases and J 6 bases, leaving 17 bases between the germline ends. CDR3 bases: TGTGCCAGCAGTGAAAGTTTAGCCCTATGGGCCGAGCAGTACTTC. This translates into CASSESLALWAEQYF.

The chain is built from TRBV21-1 and TRBJ2-3. TRBV21-1 is annotated as a pseudogene. The CDR3 runs 15 residues. The CDR3 sequence is CASSPASRYTDTQYF. For the CDR3, the DNA is TGTGCCAGCAGTCCGGCGTCCCGATACACAGATACGCAGTATTTT.

The chain uses TRBV5-1 and TRBJ2-7, with 7 bases matching TRBD1. CDR3 length: 12 residues. Germline V gene lookup returns CDR1 SGHRS and CDR2 YFSETQ. Losses at the gene ends were 4 bases for V and 7 bases for J; bases not matched to a gene: 5. The CDR3 DNA sequence: TGCGCCAGCAGCAGGGACAGCCATGAGCAGTACTTC. Encoded protein: CASSRDSHEQYF.

A single count supports this clone. This rearrangement joins TRBV9 to TRBJ2-7, with D uncertain. Looked up from germline, CDR1 is SGDLS and CDR2 is YYNGEE. This CDR3 has 14 residues. The V end lost 1 base, the J end lost 1 base, and 9 bases lay between the germline ends. The CDR3 region has the DNA TGTGCCAGCAGCGTAACCTGGGAATCCTACGAGCAGTACTTC. Translated, it gives CASSVTWESYEQYF.

The chain combines TRBV19 with TRBJ1-2; 7 positions agree with TRBD1. With 5 bases clipped from V and 6 bases from J, the junction kept 6 bases outside the gene matches. Looked up from germline, CDR1 is LNHDA and CDR2 is SQIVND (reference sequence). This CDR3 spans 13 amino acids. The CDR3 here is CASSRGQANGYTF. The CDR3 DNA reads as TGTGCCAGTAGTCGTGGACAGGCCAATGGCTACACCTTC.

The chain links TRBV4-3 to TRBJ1-1; D might be TRBD1 (5 bases). Germline CDR1 and CDR2: LGHNA and YSLEER. This CDR3 region has 18 residues. The ends were cut back, 0 bases at V and 5 bases at J, with 22 bases in the middle. This CDR3 reads CASSQDQTVNVMSTEAFF. The CDR3 nucleotides are TGCGCCAGCAGCCAAGACCAGACAGTGAACGTGATGAGTACTGAAGCTTTCTTT.

V gene TRBV27 combines with J gene TRBJ2-5, with TRBD1 matching 12 bases. The J call may be mistaken, given a closer DNA end match to TRBJ2-7. Germline V gene lookup returns CDR1 MNHEY and CDR2 SMNVEV (reference sequence). The CDR3 is 17 residues long. CDR3 loop: CASSLNRDRGPSYEQYF. CDR3 sequence (DNA): TGTGCCAGCAGTTTGAACCGGGACAGGGGGCCGTCGTACGAGCAGTACTTC.